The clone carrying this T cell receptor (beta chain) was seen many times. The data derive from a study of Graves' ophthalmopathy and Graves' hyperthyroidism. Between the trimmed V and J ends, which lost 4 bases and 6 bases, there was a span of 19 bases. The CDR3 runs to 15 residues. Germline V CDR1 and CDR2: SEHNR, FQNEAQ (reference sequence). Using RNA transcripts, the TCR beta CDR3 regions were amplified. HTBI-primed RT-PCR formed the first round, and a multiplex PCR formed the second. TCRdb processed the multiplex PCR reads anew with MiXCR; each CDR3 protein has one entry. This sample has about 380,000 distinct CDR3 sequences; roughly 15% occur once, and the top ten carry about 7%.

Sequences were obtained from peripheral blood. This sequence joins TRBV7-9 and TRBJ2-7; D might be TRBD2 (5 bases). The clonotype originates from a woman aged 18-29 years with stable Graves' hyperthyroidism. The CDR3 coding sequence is TGTGCCAGCAGCTCCGCTCCACCTGGACTGGCCGAGCAGTACTTC. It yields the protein CASSSAPPGLAEQYF.